The entry that follows covers one T cell receptor (beta chain) sequence. Its antigen is unidentified. Clones were read by immunoSEQ multiplex PCR, and TCRdb kept only the in-frame ones, dropping some. The top ten clones hold less than 6% of a sample with tens of thousands of clones, approximately 91% of them seen once. The data stem from a study of identifying expanded T cells in peripheral blood. Study-wide findings and caveats: Over two and four weeks, about 15 and 19 clones changed, versus around 1.2 between replicates. Clone count variance between approximately two-week samples rose with total template count.

V was pared by 6 bases and J by 0 bases, with 6 bases between. This CDR3 has 13 residues. Germline V lookup: CDR1 LNHDA, CDR2 SQIVND (reference sequence). During the collection period, no donor immune events like infections were recorded. The chain links TRBV19 to TRBJ1-3; D not resolved. This receptor was obtained from a person aged 18 to 69 in good health. Sequenced: blood. The CDR3 DNA is TGTGCCAGTAGGAAGAGCTCTGGAAACACCATATATTTT. Translated, it gives CASRKSSGNTIYF.